This TCR beta chain comes out of a study of Tregs in tolerant kidney transplant recipients. Study conclusions and caveats: Validation in larger populations is needed because few patients were studied. Tolerant patients' donor-specific Tregs expanded beyond overall Tregs, suggesting antigen-driven growth. Changing PCR primers prevented nucleotide comparison between some patients' samples.

Unstimulated Tregs (CD4+CD25+CD127-) and CD4+CD25- non-Tregs were sorted from PBMCs. Assay: immunoSEQ multiplex PCR; the TCRdb copy retains only in-frame clones and omits some. The specimen's table records around 33,000 clones. The CDR3 is 15 amino acids. Trimming removed 3 bases from V and 4 bases from J, with 13 bases in between. CDR1 is LNHDA, CDR2 SQIVND, per germline (reference sequence). Details on this clone: What it binds is not known. The CDR3 end falls 3 residues outside the read, so it is completed with the germline J gene.

This TCR was sampled from a human donor who received a combined kidney and bone marrow transplant. The source material was CD8+ T cells from blood, sampled before the transplant. This chain connects TRBV19 to TRBJ2-1, with TRBD1 as a possible D gene (5 bases). The covered CDR3 bases are TGTGCCAGTAGTATTTTTTGGGGCGGATACAATGAG. It is translated as CASSIFWGGYNE. The whole CDR3 sequence reads CASSIFWGGYNEQFF.